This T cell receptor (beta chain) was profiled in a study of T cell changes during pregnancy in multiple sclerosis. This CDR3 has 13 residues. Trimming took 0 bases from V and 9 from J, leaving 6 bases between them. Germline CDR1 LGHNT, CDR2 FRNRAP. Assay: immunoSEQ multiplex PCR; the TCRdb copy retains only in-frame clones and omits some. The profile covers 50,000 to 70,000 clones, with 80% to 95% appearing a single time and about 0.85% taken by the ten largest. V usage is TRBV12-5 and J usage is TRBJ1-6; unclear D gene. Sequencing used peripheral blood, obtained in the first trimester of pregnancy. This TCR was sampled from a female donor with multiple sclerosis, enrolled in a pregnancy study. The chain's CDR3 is CASGLVVSSPLHF. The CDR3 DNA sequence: TGTGCTAGTGGTTTGGTTGTCTCTTCACCCCTCCACTTT. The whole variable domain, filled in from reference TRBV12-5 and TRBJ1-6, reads DARVTQTPRHKVTEMGQEVTMRCQPILGHNTVFWYRQTMMQGLELLAYFRNRAPLDDSGMPKDRFSAEMPDATLATLKIQPSEPRDSAVYFCASGLVVSSPLHFGNGTRLTVT.